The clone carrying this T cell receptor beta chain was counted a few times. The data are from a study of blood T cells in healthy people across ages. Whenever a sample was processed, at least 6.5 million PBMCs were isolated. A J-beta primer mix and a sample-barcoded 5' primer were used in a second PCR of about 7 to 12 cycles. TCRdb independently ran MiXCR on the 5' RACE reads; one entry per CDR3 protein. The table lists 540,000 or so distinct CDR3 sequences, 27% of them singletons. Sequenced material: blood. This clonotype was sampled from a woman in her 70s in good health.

In nucleotides, the CDR3 is TGTGCCAGCAGCCAAGACCTGGGCACAGGACAGTACTTC. Its protein is CASSQDLGTGQYF. The genes are TRBV3-1 and TRBJ2-4; D may be TRBD1 (5 bases). CDR1 is LGHDT, CDR2 YNNKEL, per germline (reference sequence). There are 13 residues in the CDR3. V shed 0 bases and J shed 13 bases, with 13 bases lying between them.